The next 29 T cell receptor beta chains were all read from a single sample in a study of T cells in Graves' hyperthyroidism and ophthalmopathy. Amplification yielded TCR beta CDR3 regions, with RNA transcripts as the source. Researchers ran a first-round RT-PCR on the TCR CDR3 using the HTBI primer set. TCRdb re-derived calls from the multiplex PCR reads in MiXCR, one entry per CDR3 protein. The sample contains 490,000 or so distinct CDR3 sequences, about 46% of which appear only once. The sample comprised peripheral blood or thyroid tissue (not recorded which). These receptors all come from an adult woman with Graves' disease, either hyperthyroidism or ophthalmopathy (not recorded which).

This clonotype was counted a few times. V and J are TRBV5-4 and TRBJ1-2, with D possibly TRBD1 on 5 matching bases. CDR1 is SGHNT and CDR2 is YYREEE in the germline V gene (reference sequence). This CDR3 has 12 amino acids. V shed 5 bases and J shed 6 bases, with 11 bases lying between them. CDR3 sequence (DNA): TGTGCCAGCAGGGGGGGATTCGATGGCTACACCTTC. It specifies CASRGGFDGYTF.

The chain has TRBV5-1 and TRBJ1-6, with D unclear. The CDR3 sequence is 13 residues long. Germline V gives CDR1 SGHRS, CDR2 YFSETQ. V was shortened by 4 bases and J by 7 bases, with 9 bases between the two germline ends. CDR3 bases: TGCGCCAGCAGCCAAAGAACGAATTCACCCCTCCACTTT. Its translation: CASSQRTNSPLHF.

As to this clonotype: Since a much larger clone is just one base distant, this may be a read error. The chain employs TRBV2 and TRBJ1-1; 11 bases are a match to TRBD1. Trimming cost V 3 bases and J 6 bases; bases outside gene matches: 3. CDR3 size: 14 residues. Germline CDR1 SNHLY, CDR2 FYNNEI. This CDR3 reads CASSEDRGRAEAFF. The CDR3 coding sequence is TGTGCCAGCAGTGAGGACAGGGGGCGAGCTGAAGCTTTCTTT.

This clonotype was recorded many times. This chain uses TRBV11-2 with TRBJ2-2; TRBD2 matches 7 bases. The germline V gene encodes CDR1 SGHAT and CDR2 FQNNGV. The CDR3 has 14 residues. V shed 6 bases and J 2 bases; nucleotides not matched to a gene: 3. The CDR3 region is CASRPSGNTGELFF. The CDR3 region has the DNA TGTGCCAGCAGACCTAGCGGTAACACCGGGGAGCTGTTTTTT.

This chain joins TRBV7-6 and TRBJ1-1; maybe TRBD1 (5 bases). The germline V gene has CDR1 SGHVS and CDR2 FNYEAQ. V lost 5 bases and J lost 7, with 20 bases in between. The CDR3 contains 15 residues. The CDR3 DNA sequence: TGTGCCAGCAGCCTCGGACCCGGGGGAACTAATGAAGCTTTCTTT. It specifies CASSLGPGGTNEAFF.

Relative to its sample, this clonotype is medium-sized (0.01 to 0.1%). The rearrangement joins TRBV2 to TRBJ2-5; D not resolved. Trimming removed 4 bases from V and 3 bases from J, with 12 bases in between. The length of the CDR3 is 14 residues. Germline V gene data show CDR1 as SNHLY and CDR2 as FYNNEI. The CDR3 sequence: CASSGSLPEETQYF. DNA of the CDR3: TGTGCCAGCAGTGGCTCCCTCCCAGAAGAGACCCAGTACTTC.

This clonotype was counted at least ten times. The CDR3 DNA reads TGTGCCAGCAGCTTATACAGGGGAAGTGAGACCCAGTACTTC. Its translation is CASSLYRGSETQYF. The V and J genes are TRBV11-2 and TRBJ2-5; 7 positions agree with TRBD1. J was trimmed by 5 bases and V by 2 bases; bases with no gene match: 5. Germline lookup yields CDR1 SGHAT and CDR2 FQNNGV. The CDR3 is made up of 14 amino acids.

To note about this clonotype: A read error may be the cause here, since a much bigger clone is one base away. This sequence joins TRBV9 and TRBJ2-2; maybe TRBD2 (6 bases). Looked up from germline, CDR1 is SGDLS and CDR2 is YYNGEE. This CDR3 contains 17 residues. The V end was cut by 2 bases, the J end by 7 bases, with 21 bases between. CDR3 in amino acids: CASSVYRRAVSGGELFF. The CDR3 DNA is TGTGCCAGCAGCGTTTACAGGAGGGCCGTTTCCGGCGGGGAGCTGTTTTTT.

This clonotype showed up just a few times. The gene calls are TRBV7-9 and TRBJ1-2, with D unclear. Germline V gives CDR1 SEHNR, CDR2 FQNEAQ (reference sequence). The CDR3 is 16 residues long. Trimming cost V 1 base and J 4 bases, with 16 bases left between them. CDR3 amino acids: CASSLGESGVGYGYTF. The CDR3 region has the DNA TGTGCCAGCAGCTTAGGAGAATCTGGGGTGGGCTATGGCTACACCTTC.

In this sample, this clonotype turned up a few times. The chain employs TRBV5-8 and TRBJ1-3; 8 nucleotides align to TRBD1. CDR1 SGHTS and CDR2 YDEGEE come from the germline V gene. The ends lost 3 bases at V and 5 bases at J; junction bases unmatched: 7. There are 15 residues in the CDR3. The CDR3 protein is CASSWTGQGRNTIYF. Written as DNA, the CDR3 is TGTGCCAGCAGCTGGACCGGACAGGGACGAAACACCATATATTTT.

There are many counts of this clonotype. The V gene is TRBV10-3, the J gene TRBJ1-4, with 7 bases identical to TRBD1. Per germline, CDR1 ENHRY and CDR2 SYGVKD. V lost 3 bases and J lost 2; bases outside the gene matches: 6. The CDR3 runs to 16 residues. In DNA, the CDR3 is TGTGCCATCAGTGACCCAGGGGGGGGCACTAATGAAAAACTGTTTTTT. Amino acids: CAISDPGGGTNEKLFF.

The rearrangement links TRBV2 to TRBJ1-2, with D uncertain. Germline CDR1 SNHLY, CDR2 FYNNEI. Between the trimmed V and J ends, which lost 8 bases and 4 bases, there was a span of 17 bases. The CDR3 is made up of 14 amino acids. DNA for the CDR3: TGTGCCAGCGGCCGGACGGCCACCGGCTATGGCTACACCTTC. Residues: CASGRTATGYGYTF.

The chain employs TRBV10-3 and TRBJ2-3; D not resolved. The CDR3 has 13 amino acids. Per the germline V gene, CDR1 is ENHRY and CDR2 is SYGVKD. The V end was cut by 8 bases, the J end by 11 bases, with 20 bases between. This CDR3 is CAIEASGYNEQYF. The DNA for the CDR3 is TGTGCCATCGAGGCGTCGGGTTACAATGAGCAGTATTTT.

This clonotype was counted only a few times. The V and J genes are TRBV10-3 and TRBJ2-7; D call uncertain. CDR1 ENHRY and CDR2 SYGVKD come from the germline V gene. The V end was cut by 6 bases, the J end by 0 bases, with 18 bases between. The CDR3 extends over 16 amino acids. The chain's CDR3 is CAISDKRGRFSYEQYF. The CDR3 nucleotides read TGTGCCATCAGCGACAAAAGAGGTCGGTTCTCCTACGAGCAGTACTTC.

The chain recombines TRBV19 with TRBJ1-1; D unresolved. There are 17 residues in the CDR3. Germline CDR1 is LNHDA and CDR2 is SQIVND (reference sequence). With 5 bases removed from V and 1 base from J, the gap between germline ends came to 20 bases. The CDR3 DNA reads as TGTGCCAGTAGTTCGAGTGAGCCCGGGAGGAGGAACACTGAAGCTTTCTTT. Protein: CASSSSEPGRRNTEAFF.

This clonotype showed up many times. The rearrangement links TRBV9 to TRBJ2-5; D is uncertain. The germline gives CDR1 SGDLS, CDR2 YYNGEE. The CDR3 runs 14 residues. The V end was cut by 0 bases, the J end by 5 bases, with 11 bases between. CDR3 residues: CASSVEVRSETQYF. CDR3 bases: TGTGCCAGCAGCGTAGAGGTGAGATCGGAGACCCAGTACTTC.

The chain couples TRBV6-6 to TRBJ2-5; weak D call: TRBD2 (6 bases). V was cut by 8 bases and J by 7 bases, with 20 bases left in between. The length of the CDR3 is 14 residues. Per the germline V gene, CDR1 is MNHNY and CDR2 is SVGAGI (reference sequence). CDR3 nucleotides: TGTGCCAGCTGGGGACTGAGAGGCCTGGGGACCCAGTACTTC. Translating gives CASWGLRGLGTQYF.

V is TRBV28 and J is TRBJ2-2, with 10 nucleotides matching TRBD2. Germline CDR1 reads MDHEN; CDR2 reads SYDVKM. V lost 6 bases and J lost 4; bases outside the gene matches: 8. This CDR3 is 16 amino acids long. The CDR3 spells CASSLPSGRATGELFF. CDR3 in DNA: TGTGCCAGCAGCTTACCGAGCGGGAGGGCCACCGGGGAGCTGTTTTTT. Full variable domain (missing parts from reference TRBV28 and TRBJ2-2): DVKVTQSSRYLVKRTGEKVFLECVQDMDHENMFWYRQDPGLGLRLIYFSYDVKMKEKGDIPEGYSVSREKKERFSLILESASTNQTSMYLCASSLPSGRATGELFFGEGSRLTVL.

This chain links TRBV13 with TRBJ2-5; D is ambiguous. Germline lookup yields CDR1 PRHDT and CDR2 FYEKMQ (reference sequence). Trimming removed 4 bases from V and 3 bases from J, with 6 bases in between. This CDR3 has 12 amino acids. The CDR3 DNA is TGTGCCAGCAGCTCAGACGAAGAGACCCAGTACTTC. It yields the protein CASSSDEETQYF.

This clonotype was counted ten times or more. This chain connects TRBV20-1 to TRBJ1-1; TRBD1 matches at 9 bases. J gave up 1 base and V 6 bases, and 12 bases lay outside the gene matches. The CDR3 totals 16 residues. Germline lookup yields CDR1 DFQATT and CDR2 SNEGSKA (reference sequence). The CDR3 region is CSAIRGTGKPNTEAFF. The CDR3 region has the DNA TGCAGTGCCATTCGAGGGACAGGGAAACCGAACACTGAAGCTTTCTTT.

There are many counts of this clonotype. The chain recombines TRBV19 with TRBJ1-1; D is possibly TRBD1 (5 bases). The ends were cut back, 8 bases at V and 0 bases at J, with 19 bases in the middle. The CDR3 runs to 16 residues. Germline V gives CDR1 LNHDA, CDR2 SQIVND (reference sequence). This CDR3 reads CASAYGVGDLNTEAFF. The CDR3 DNA follows: TGTGCCAGTGCATACGGTGTGGGGGACTTGAACACTGAAGCTTTCTTT.

This clonotype was observed at least ten times. V is TRBV29-1 and J is TRBJ1-2; D is ambiguous. Looked up from germline, CDR1 is SQVTM and CDR2 is ANQGSEA. V was cut by 4 bases and J by 4 bases, with 10 bases left in between. CDR3 size: 12 residues. Written as DNA, the CDR3 is TGCAGCGTTGTGCAGACGAGCTATGGCTACACCTTC. This codes for CSVVQTSYGYTF.

This clonotype appeared many times. The V call is TRBV10-3, the J call TRBJ1-5; tentative D call: TRBD1 (6 bases). Trimming took off 3 bases at V and 2 bases at J, with 17 bases between the two ends. CDR3 size: 17 residues. In germline, CDR1 is ENHRY, CDR2 SYGVKD. CDR3 in DNA: TGTGCCATCAGTGATCGCACAGGGAATTTGGGCAATCAGCCCCAGCATTTT. It codes for CAISDRTGNLGNQPQHF.

In its sample, this clonotype was seen a few times. The chain recombines TRBV28 with TRBJ2-7, with D perhaps TRBD1 (6 bases). Germline CDR1 reads MDHEN; CDR2 reads SYDVKM. The CDR3 is made up of 14 amino acids. Trimming shortened V by 8 bases and J by 1 base, and 15 bases separated the two germline ends. CDR3 loop: CASQGTFPSYEQYF. As DNA, the CDR3 is TGTGCCAGCCAAGGGACATTCCCTTCCTACGAGCAGTACTTC.

The V gene is TRBV6-2 or TRBV6-3, the J gene TRBJ1-5; the D is unclear. V was clipped by 2 bases and J by 6 bases, with 14 bases between them. The CDR3 is 15 amino acids. The germline CDR1 and CDR2 sequences are MNHEY and SVGEGT. The CDR3 DNA sequence: TGTGCCAGCAGTTACGCCGGCAGGCTTGGTCAGCCCCAGCATTTT. Its protein is CASSYAGRLGQPQHF.

V is TRBV7-9 and J is TRBJ2-7; either TRBD1 or TRBD2 may supply D (5 bases each). Trimming removed 6 bases at V and 2 bases at J, with 17 bases between. The CDR3 has 15 amino acids. Germline assignment: CDR1 SEHNR and CDR2 FQNEAQ (reference sequence). The DNA for the CDR3 is TGTGCCAGCAGTAACACCGGGACCAACACCTACGAGCAGTACTTC. It yields the protein CASSNTGTNTYEQYF.

The chain employs TRBV7-6 and TRBJ1-3, with D possibly TRBD1 on 6 matching bases. Trimming stripped 2 bases from V and 4 bases from J, with 12 bases between. This CDR3 is 15 amino acids long. Looked up from germline, CDR1 is SGHVS and CDR2 is FNYEAQ. CDR3 DNA sequence: TGTGCCAGCAGCTTACTGTCAGGGGACGGAAACACCATATATTTT. Translated: CASSLLSGDGNTIYF.

This clonotype was observed many times. The chain is built from TRBV4-2 and TRBJ2-2; a possible D gene is TRBD1 (6 bases). The CDR3 is made up of 15 amino acids. Germline values: CDR1 LGHNA, CDR2 YNFKEQ. V was cut by 1 base and J by 6 bases, with 12 bases left in between. The CDR3 here is CASSQGARGSGELFF. The CDR3 nucleotides read TGTGCCAGCAGCCAAGGAGCCAGGGGTTCCGGGGAGCTGTTTTTT.

Many counts were recorded for this clonotype. CDR3 sequence: CASRRGEDQPQHF. The CDR3 DNA follows: TGTGCCAGCAGGAGGGGGGAAGATCAGCCCCAGCATTTT. The chain couples TRBV2 to TRBJ1-5; D may be TRBD1 (6 bases). Germline lookup yields CDR1 SNHLY and CDR2 FYNNEI. V was pared by 6 bases and J by 5 bases, with 11 bases between. The CDR3 is 13 residues long.